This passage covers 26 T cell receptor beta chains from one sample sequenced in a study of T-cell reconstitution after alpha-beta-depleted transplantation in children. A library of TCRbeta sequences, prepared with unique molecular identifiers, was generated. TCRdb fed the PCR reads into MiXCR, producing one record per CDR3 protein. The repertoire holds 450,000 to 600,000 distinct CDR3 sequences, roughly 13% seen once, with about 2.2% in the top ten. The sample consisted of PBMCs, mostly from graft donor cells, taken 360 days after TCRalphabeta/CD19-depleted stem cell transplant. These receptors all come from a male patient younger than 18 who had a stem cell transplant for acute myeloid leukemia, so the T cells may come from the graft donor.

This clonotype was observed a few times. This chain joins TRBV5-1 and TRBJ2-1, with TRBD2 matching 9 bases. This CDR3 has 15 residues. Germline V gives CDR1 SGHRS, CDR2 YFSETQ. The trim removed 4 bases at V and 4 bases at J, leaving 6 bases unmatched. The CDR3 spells CASSQQRGDYNEQFF. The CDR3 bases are TGCGCCAGCAGCCAGCAGCGGGGGGATTACAATGAGCAGTTCTTC.

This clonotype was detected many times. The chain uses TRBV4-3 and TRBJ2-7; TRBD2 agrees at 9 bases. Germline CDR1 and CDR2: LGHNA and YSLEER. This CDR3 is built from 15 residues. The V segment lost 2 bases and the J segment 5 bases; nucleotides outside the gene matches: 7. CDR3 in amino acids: CASSQLAGVVDEQYF. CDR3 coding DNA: TGCGCCAGCAGCCAATTAGCGGGAGTGGTCGACGAGCAGTACTTC.

The CDR3 nucleotides read TGTGCCAGCAGTCGACAGGGCCACCCTTACGAGCAGTACTTC. Amino acid sequence: CASSRQGHPYEQYF. The V call is TRBV12-3 or TRBV12-4, the J call TRBJ2-7; 7 nucleotides line up with TRBD1. Trimming took 5 bases from V and 4 from J; bases not matched to a gene: 8. The CDR3 sequence is 14 residues long.

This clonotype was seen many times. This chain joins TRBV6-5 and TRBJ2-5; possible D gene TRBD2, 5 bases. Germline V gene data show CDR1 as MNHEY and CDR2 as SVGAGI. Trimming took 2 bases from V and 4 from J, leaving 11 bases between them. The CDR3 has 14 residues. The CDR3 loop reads CASSYGPGIETQYF. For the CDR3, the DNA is TGTGCCAGCAGTTACGGCCCGGGAATAGAGACCCAGTACTTC.

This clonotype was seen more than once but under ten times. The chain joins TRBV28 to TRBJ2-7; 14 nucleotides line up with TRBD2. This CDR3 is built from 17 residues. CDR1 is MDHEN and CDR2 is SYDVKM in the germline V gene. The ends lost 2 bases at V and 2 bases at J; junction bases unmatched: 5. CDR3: CASSLSPGLAGAYEQYF. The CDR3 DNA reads TGTGCCAGCAGTTTAAGCCCGGGACTAGCGGGGGCCTACGAGCAGTACTTC.

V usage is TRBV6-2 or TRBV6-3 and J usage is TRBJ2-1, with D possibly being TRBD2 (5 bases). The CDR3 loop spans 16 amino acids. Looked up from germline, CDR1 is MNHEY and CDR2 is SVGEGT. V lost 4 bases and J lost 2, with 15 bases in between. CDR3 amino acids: CASSSTGLRTYNEQFF. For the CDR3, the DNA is TGTGCCAGCAGTTCAACGGGGTTAAGGACCTACAATGAGCAGTTCTTC.

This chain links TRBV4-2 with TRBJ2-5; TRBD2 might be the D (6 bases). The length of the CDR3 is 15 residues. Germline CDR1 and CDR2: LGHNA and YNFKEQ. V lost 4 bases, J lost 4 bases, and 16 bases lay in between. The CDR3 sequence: CASSPPAWGVETQYF. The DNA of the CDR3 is TGTGCCAGCAGCCCACCTGCGTGGGGGGTAGAGACCCAGTACTTC.

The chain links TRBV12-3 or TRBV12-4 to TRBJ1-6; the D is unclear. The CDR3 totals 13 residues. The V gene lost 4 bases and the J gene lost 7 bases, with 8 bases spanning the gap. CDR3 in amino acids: CASSWTKNSPLHF. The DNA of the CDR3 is TGTGCCAGCAGTTGGACGAAGAATTCACCCCTCCACTTT.

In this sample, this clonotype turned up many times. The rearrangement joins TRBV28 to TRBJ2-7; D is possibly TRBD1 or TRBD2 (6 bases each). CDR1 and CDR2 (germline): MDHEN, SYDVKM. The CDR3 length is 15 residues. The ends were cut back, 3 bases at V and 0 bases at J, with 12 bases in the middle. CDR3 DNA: TGTGCCAGCAGTTTCGGCGGGACACGCTCCTACGAGCAGTACTTC. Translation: CASSFGGTRSYEQYF.

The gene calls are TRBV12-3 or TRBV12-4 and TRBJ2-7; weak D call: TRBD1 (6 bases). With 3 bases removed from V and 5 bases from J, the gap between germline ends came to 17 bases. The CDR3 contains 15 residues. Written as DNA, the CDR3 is TGTGCCAGCAGTTTCAGGCAGGGGTTCATGGACGAGCAGTACTTC. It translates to CASSFRQGFMDEQYF.

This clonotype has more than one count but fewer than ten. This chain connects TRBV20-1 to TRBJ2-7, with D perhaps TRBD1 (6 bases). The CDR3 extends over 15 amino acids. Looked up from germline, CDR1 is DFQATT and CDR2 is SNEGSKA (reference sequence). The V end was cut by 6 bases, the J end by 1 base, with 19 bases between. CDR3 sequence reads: CSAETTGLLSYEQYF. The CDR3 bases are TGCAGTGCCGAAACCACAGGGTTACTTTCCTACGAGCAGTACTTC.

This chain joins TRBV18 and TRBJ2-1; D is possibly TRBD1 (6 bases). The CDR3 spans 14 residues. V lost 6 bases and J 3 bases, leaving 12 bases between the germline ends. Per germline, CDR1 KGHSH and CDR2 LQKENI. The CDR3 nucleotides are TGTGCCAGCTCCCCGGACAGAAACTACAATGAGCAGTTCTTC. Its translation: CASSPDRNYNEQFF.

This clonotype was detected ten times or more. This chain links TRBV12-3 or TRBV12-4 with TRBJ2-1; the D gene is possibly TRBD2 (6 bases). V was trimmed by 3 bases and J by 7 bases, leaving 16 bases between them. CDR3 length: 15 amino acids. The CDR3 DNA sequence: TGTGCCAGCAGTTTCGGGGGAGTGGGTTATAATGAGCAGTTCTTC. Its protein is CASSFGGVGYNEQFF.

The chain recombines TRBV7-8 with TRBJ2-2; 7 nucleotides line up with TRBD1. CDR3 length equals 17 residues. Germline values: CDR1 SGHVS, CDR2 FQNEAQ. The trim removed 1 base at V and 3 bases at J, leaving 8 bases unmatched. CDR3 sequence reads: CASSLGRTGGYTGELFF. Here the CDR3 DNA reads TGTGCCAGCAGCTTAGGTCGGACAGGCGGCTACACCGGGGAGCTGTTTTTT.

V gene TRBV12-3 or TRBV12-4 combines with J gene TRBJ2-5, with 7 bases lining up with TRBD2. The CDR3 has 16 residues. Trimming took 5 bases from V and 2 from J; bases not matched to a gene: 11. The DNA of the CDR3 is TGTGCCAGCAGTCGTAGACTAGCCGAAAGACAAGAGACCCAGTACTTC. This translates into CASSRRLAERQETQYF.

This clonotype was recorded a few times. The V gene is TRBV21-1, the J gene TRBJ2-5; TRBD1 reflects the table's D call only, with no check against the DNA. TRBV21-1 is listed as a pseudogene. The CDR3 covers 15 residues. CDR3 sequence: CASSSTGGFQETQYF. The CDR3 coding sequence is TGTGCCAGCAGCTCGACAGGGGGCTTCCAAGAGACCCAGTACTTC.

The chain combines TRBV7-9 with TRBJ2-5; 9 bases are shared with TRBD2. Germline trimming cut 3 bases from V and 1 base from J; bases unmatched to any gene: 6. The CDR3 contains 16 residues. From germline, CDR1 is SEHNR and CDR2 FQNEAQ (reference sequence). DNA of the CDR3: TGTGCCAGCAGCTTCCCTAGCGGGATTTTCCAAGAGACCCAGTACTTC. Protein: CASSFPSGIFQETQYF.

In DNA, the CDR3 is TGTGCCAGCAGACGGGACAGTCTCGCCGGGGAGCTGTTTTTT. Residues: CASRRDSLAGELFF. The chain has TRBV12-3 or TRBV12-4 and TRBJ2-2, with 7 nucleotides matching TRBD1. The V segment lost 6 bases and the J segment 6 bases; nucleotides outside the gene matches: 7. The CDR3 totals 14 residues.

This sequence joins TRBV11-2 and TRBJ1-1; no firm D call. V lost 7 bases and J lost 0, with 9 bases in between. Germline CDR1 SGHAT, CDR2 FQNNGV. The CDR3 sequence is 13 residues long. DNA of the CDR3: TGTGCCAGCACCATAAACATGAACACTGAAGCTTTCTTT. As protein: CASTINMNTEAFF.

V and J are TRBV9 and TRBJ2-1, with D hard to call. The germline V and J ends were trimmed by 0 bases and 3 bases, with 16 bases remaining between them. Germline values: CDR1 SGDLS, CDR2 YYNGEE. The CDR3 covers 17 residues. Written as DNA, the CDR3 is TGTGCCAGCAGCGTAGGAAAGGTGGGTCTGGGCTACAATGAGCAGTTCTTC. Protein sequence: CASSVGKVGLGYNEQFF. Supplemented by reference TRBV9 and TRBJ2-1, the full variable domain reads DSGVTQTPKHLITATGQRVTLRCSPRSGDLSVYWYQQSLDQGLQFLIQYYNGEERAKGNILERFSAQQFPDLHSELNLSSLELGDSALYFCASSVGKVGLGYNEQFFGPGTRLTVL.

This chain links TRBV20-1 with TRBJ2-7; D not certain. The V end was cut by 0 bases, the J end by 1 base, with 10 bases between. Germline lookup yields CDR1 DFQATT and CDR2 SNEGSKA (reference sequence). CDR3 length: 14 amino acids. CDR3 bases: TGCAGTGCTAGAGATGGGGATTGGTCCTACGAGCAGTACTTC. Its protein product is CSARDGDWSYEQYF.

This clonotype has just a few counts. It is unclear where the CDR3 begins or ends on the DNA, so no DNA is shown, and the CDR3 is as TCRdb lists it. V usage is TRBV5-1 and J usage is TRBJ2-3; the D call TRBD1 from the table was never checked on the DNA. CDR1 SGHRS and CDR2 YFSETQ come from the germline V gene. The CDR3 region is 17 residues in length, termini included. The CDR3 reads CASILGTGWLGDQTQYF.

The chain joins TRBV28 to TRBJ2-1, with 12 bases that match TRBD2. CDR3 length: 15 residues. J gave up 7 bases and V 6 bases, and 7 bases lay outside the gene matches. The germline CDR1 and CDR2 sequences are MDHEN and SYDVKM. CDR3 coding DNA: TGTGCCAGCAGGGTCATGACTAGCGGGAGAAATGAGCAGTTCTTC. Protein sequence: CASRVMTSGRNEQFF.

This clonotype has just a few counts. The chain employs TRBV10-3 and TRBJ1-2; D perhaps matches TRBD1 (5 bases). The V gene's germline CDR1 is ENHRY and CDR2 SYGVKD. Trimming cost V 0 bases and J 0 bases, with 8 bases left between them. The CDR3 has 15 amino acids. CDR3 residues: CAISESGPSNYGYTF. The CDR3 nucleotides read TGTGCCATCAGTGAGTCGGGGCCGTCTAACTATGGCTACACCTTC.

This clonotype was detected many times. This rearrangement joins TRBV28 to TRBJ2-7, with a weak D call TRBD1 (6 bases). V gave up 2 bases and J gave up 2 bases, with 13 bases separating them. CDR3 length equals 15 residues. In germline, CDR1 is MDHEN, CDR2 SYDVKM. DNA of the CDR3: TGTGCCAGCAGTTTAGCGGCAGGGGCCACCTACGAGCAGTACTTC. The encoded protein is CASSLAAGATYEQYF.

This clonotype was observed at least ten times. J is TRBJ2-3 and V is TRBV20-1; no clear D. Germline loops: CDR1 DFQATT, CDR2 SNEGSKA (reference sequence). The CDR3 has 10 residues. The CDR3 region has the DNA TGCAGCGCTTATCGGGATACGCAGTATTTT. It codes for CSAYRDTQYF.